The TCR beta chain described here comes from a study of T cells in Graves' hyperthyroidism and ophthalmopathy. The CDR3 has 13 amino acids. The V end lost 10 bases, the J end lost 2 bases, and 15 bases lay between the germline ends. Per the germline V gene, CDR1 is ENHRY and CDR2 is SYGVKD. Amplified TCR beta CDR3 regions derived from RNA transcripts. RT-PCR in the first round (using the HTBI primer set) targeted the TCR CDR3. Each CDR3 protein gets one entry after TCRdb re-called the multiplex PCR reads with MiXCR. Of under 800,000 distinct CDR3 sequences listed, around 15% are singletons. The chain carries TRBV10-3 and TRBJ2-7, with D hard to call. The receptor's source is a woman aged 18 to 35 with Graves' hyperthyroidism. The sample consisted of blood. Here the CDR3 reads CASQEDTPYEQYF. CDR3 in DNA: TGTGCCAGTCAAGAGGATACACCCTACGAGCAGTACTTC.